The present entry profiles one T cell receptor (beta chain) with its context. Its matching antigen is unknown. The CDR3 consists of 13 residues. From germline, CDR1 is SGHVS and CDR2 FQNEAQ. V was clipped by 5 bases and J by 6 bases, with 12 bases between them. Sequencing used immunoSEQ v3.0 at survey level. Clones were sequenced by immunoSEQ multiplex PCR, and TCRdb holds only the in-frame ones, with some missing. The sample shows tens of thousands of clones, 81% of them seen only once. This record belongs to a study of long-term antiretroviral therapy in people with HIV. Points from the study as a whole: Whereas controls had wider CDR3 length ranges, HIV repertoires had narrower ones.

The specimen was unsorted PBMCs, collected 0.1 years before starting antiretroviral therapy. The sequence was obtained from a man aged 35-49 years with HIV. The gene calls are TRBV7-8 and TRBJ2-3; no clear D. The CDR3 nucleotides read TGTGCCAGCAGCACCGGAGCCCTCGATACGCAGTATTTT. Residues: CASSTGALDTQYF.